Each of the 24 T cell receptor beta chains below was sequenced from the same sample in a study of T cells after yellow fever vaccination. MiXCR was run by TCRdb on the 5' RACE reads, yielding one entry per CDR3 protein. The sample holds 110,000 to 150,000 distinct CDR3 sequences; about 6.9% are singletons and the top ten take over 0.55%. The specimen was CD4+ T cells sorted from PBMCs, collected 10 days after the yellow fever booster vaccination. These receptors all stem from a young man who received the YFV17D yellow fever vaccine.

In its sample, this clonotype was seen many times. CDR3 residues: CASSVEPSGRAYNEQFF. Written as DNA, the CDR3 is TGTGCCAGCAGCGTAGAACCGAGCGGGAGGGCCTACAATGAGCAGTTCTTC. V usage is TRBV9 and J usage is TRBJ2-1; TRBD2 aligns across 10 bases. V trimming: 0 bases; J trimming: 2 bases; junction bases outside the gene matches: 5. Germline loops: CDR1 SGDLS, CDR2 YYNGEE. This CDR3 comprises 17 residues.

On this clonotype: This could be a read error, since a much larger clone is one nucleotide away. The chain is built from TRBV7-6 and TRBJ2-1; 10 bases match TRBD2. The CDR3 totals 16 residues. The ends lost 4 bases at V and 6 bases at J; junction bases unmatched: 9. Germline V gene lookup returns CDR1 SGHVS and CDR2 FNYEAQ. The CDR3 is CASSSGVAGGFNEQFF. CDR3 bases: TGTGCCAGCAGCTCCGGAGTAGCGGGAGGCTTCAATGAGCAGTTCTTC.

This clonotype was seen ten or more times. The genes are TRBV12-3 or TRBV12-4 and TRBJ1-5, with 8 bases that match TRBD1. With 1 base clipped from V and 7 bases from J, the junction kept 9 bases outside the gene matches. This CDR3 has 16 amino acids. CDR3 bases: TGTGCCAGCAGTTTAGGGGGGACAGGCTCATCGCAGCCCCAGCATTTT. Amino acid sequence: CASSLGGTGSSQPQHF.

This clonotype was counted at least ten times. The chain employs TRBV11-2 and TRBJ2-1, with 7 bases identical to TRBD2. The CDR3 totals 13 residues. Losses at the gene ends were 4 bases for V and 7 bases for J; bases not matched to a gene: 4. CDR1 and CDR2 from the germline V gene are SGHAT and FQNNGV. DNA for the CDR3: TGTGCCAGCAGCTCCTGGGGGGGAAATGAGCAGTTCTTC. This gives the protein CASSSWGGNEQFF.

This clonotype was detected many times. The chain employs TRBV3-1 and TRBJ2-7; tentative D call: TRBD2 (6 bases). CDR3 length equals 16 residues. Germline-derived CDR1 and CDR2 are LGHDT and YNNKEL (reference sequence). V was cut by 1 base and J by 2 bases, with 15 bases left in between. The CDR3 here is CASSQGGGTRTYEQYF. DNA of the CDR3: TGTGCCAGCAGCCAAGGGGGCGGGACGCGGACCTACGAGCAGTACTTC.

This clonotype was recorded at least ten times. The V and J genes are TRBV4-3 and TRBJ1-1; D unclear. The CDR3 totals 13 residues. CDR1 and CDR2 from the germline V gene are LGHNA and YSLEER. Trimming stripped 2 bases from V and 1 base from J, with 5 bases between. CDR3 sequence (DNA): TGCGCCAGCAGCCAATGGACGAACACTGAAGCTTTCTTT. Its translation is CASSQWTNTEAFF.

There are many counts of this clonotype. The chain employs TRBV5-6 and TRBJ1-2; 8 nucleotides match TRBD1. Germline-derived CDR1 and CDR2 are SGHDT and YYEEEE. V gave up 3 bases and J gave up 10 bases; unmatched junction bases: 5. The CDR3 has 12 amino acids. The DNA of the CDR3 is TGTGCCAGCAGCTGGACAGGGCTCCCCTACACCTTC. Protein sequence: CASSWTGLPYTF.

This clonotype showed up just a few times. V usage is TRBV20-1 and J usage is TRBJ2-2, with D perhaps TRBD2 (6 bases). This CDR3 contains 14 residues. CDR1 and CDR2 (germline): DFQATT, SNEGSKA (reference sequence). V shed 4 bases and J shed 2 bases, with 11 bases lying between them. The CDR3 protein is CSATSSANTGELFF. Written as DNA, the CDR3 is TGCAGTGCTACATCTAGCGCTAACACCGGGGAGCTGTTTTTT.

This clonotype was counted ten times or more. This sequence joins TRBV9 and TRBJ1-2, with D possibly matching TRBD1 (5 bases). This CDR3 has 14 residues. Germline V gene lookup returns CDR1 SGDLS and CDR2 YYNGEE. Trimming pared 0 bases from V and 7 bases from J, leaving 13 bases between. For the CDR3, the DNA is TGTGCCAGCAGCGTAGGTTTAGGGGCTCGTGGCTACACCTTC. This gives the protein CASSVGLGARGYTF.

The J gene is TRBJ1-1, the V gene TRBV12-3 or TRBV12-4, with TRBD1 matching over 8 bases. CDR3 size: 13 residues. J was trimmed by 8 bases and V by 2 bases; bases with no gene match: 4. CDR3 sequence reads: CASSLTGGVEAFF. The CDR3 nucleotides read TGTGCCAGCAGTTTAACAGGGGGGGTAGAAGCTTTCTTT.

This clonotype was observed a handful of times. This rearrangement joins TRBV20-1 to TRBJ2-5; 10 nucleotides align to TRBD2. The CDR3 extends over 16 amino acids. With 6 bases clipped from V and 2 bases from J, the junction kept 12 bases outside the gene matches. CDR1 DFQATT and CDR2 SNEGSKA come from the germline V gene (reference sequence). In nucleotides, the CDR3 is TGCAGTGCAACCCCCGCTAGCGGGGGAACTCAAGAGACCCAGTACTTC. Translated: CSATPASGGTQETQYF.

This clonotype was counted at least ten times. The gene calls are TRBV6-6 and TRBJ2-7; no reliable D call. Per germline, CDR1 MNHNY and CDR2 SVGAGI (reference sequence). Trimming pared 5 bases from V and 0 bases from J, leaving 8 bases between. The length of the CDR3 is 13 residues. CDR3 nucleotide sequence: TGTGCCAGCAGTAACTATCACTCCTACGAGCAGTACTTC. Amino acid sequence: CASSNYHSYEQYF.

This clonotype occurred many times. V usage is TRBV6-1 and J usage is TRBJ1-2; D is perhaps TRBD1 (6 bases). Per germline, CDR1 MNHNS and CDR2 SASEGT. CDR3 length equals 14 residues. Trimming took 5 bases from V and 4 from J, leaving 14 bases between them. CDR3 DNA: TGTGCCAGCAGTCAAACACAGGGCGGCTATGGCTACACCTTC. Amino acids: CASSQTQGGYGYTF.

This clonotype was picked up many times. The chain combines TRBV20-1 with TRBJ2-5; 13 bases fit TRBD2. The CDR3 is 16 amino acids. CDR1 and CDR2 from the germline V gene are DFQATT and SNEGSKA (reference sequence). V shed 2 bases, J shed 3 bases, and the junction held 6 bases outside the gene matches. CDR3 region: CSARTPGLAGEETQYF. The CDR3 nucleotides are TGCAGTGCTAGAACCCCCGGACTAGCGGGAGAAGAGACCCAGTACTTC.

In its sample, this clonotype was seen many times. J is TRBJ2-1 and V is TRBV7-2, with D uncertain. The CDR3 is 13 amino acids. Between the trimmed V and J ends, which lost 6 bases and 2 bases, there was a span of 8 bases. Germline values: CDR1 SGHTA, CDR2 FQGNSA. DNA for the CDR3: TGTGCCAGCAGGCGCGAAACCTACAATGAGCAGTTCTTC. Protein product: CASRRETYNEQFF.

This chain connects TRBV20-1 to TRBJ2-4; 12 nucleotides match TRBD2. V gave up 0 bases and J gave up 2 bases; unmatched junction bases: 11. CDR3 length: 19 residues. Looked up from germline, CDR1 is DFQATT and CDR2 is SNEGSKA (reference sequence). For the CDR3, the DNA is TGCAGTGCTAGAGATACTAGCGGGAGGACCCCAGTCACCAAAAACATTCAGTACTTC. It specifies CSARDTSGRTPVTKNIQYF.

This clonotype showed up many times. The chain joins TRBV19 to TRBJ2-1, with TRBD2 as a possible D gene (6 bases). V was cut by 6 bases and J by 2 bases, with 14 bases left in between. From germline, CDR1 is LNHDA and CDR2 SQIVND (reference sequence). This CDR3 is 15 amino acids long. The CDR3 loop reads CASRPGAIAYNEQFF. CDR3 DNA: TGTGCCAGTAGACCGGGAGCGATCGCCTACAATGAGCAGTTCTTC.

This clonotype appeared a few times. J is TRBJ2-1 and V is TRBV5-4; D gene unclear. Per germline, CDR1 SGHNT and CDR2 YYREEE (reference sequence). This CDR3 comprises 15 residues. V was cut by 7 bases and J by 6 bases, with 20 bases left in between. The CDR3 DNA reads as TGTGCCAGCGGGCTCCGCGTATCTCCCTCCAATGAGCAGTTCTTC. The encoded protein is CASGLRVSPSNEQFF.

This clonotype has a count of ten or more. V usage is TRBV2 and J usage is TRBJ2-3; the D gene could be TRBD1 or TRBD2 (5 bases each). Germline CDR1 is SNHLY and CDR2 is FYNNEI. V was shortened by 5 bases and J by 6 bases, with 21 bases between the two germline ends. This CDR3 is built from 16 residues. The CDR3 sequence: CASSNRDARTGDTQYF. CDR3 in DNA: TGTGCCAGCAGTAACCGGGACGCAAGAACGGGCGATACGCAGTATTTT.

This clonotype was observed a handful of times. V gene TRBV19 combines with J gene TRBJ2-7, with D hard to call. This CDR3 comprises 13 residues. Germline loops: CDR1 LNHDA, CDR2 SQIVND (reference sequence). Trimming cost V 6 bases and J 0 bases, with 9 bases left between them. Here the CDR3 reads CASRGKNSYEQYF. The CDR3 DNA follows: TGTGCCAGTAGGGGGAAAAACTCCTACGAGCAGTACTTC.

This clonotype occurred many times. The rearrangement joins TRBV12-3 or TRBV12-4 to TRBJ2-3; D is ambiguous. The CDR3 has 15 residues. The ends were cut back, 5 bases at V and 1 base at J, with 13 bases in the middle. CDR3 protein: CASSPLPTGTDTQYF. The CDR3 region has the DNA TGTGCCAGCAGTCCCCTTCCGACTGGCACAGATACGCAGTATTTT.

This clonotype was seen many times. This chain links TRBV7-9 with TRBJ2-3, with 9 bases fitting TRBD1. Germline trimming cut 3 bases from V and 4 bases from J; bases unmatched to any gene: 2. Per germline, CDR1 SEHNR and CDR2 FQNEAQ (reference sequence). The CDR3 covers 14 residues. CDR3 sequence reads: CASSFWTGADTQYF. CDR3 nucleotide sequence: TGTGCCAGCAGCTTTTGGACAGGGGCAGATACGCAGTATTTT. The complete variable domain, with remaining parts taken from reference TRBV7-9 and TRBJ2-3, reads DTGVSQNPRHKITKRGQNVTFRCDPISEHNRLYWYRQTLGQGPEFLTYFQNEAQLEKSRLLSDRFSAERPKGSFSTLEIQRTEQGDSAMYLCASSFWTGADTQYFGPGTRLTVL.

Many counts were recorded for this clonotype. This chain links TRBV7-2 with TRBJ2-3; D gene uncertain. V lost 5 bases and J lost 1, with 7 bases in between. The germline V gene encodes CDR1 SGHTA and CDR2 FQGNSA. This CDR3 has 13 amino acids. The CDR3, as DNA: TGTGCCAGCAGCGTCCGCGGCACAGATACGCAGTATTTT. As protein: CASSVRGTDTQYF.

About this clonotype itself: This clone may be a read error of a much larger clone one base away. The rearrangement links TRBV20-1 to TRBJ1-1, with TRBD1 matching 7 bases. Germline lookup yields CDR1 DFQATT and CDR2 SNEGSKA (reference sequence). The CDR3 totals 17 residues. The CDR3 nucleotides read TGCGGTGCTGCCCACCTCGGTGGCCAGGGGGTGAACACTGAAGCTTTCTTT. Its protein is CGAAHLGGQGVNTEAFF.